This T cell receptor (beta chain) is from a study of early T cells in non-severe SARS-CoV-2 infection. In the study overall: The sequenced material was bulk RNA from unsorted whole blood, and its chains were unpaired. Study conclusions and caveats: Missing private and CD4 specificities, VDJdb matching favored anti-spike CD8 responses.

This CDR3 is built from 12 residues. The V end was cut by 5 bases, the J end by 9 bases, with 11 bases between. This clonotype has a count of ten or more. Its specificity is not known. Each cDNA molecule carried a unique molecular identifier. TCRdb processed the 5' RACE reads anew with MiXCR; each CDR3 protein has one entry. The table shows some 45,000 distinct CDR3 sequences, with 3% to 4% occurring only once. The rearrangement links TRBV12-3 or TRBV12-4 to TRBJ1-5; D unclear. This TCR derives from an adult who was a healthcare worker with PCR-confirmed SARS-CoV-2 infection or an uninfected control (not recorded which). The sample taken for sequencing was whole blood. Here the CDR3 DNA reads TGTGCCAGCAGTAGGGCCGGTAGGCCCCAGCATTTT. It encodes CASSRAGRPQHF.